This T cell receptor beta chain was captured in a study of blood T cell repertoires in COVID-19. The method was immunoSEQ multiplex PCR; TCRdb's version includes in-frame clones alone and lacks a portion of them. This table has a few hundred thousand clones, more than 70% appearing once. The CDR3 is 14 residues long. Per the germline V gene, CDR1 is MNHEY and CDR2 is SMNVEV (reference sequence). Unmatched junction bases numbered 3, after V lost 3 bases and J lost 3 bases. This TCR derives from a woman aged 45-60 years with acute or convalescent COVID-19. The rearrangement joins TRBV27 to TRBJ2-3; the match to TRBD2 covers 7 bases. The source material was peripheral blood. This CDR3 reads CASSLGGRTDTQYF. The CDR3 coding sequence is TGTGCCAGCAGTTTGGGCGGGAGAACAGATACGCAGTATTTT.